This TCR beta chain was sequenced during a study of Graves' ophthalmopathy and Graves' hyperthyroidism. Enrollment excluded any patients with other autoimmune diseases, uncontrolled infections, pregnancy or lactation. Germline V lookup: CDR1 DFQATT, CDR2 SNEGSKA (reference sequence). CDR3 size: 13 residues. The TCR beta CDR3 regions underwent amplification from RNA transcripts. The authors performed first-round RT-PCR with HTBI primers and then a second-round multiplex PCR. TCRdb itself ran the multiplex PCR reads through MiXCR, one entry per CDR3 protein. The sample has almost 750,000 distinct CDR3 sequences, about 44% seen once.

The sequence was obtained from an adult man with Graves' ophthalmopathy. Sequencing was performed on peripheral blood. V usage is TRBV20-1 and J usage is TRBJ1-5, with D possibly TRBD2 on 5 matching bases. The J call may be in error: the DNA end matches TRBJ2-3 better. The CDR3: CSANGESTDTQYF. The CDR3 nucleotides read TGCAGTGCTAACGGGGAGAGCACAGATACGCAGTATTTT.